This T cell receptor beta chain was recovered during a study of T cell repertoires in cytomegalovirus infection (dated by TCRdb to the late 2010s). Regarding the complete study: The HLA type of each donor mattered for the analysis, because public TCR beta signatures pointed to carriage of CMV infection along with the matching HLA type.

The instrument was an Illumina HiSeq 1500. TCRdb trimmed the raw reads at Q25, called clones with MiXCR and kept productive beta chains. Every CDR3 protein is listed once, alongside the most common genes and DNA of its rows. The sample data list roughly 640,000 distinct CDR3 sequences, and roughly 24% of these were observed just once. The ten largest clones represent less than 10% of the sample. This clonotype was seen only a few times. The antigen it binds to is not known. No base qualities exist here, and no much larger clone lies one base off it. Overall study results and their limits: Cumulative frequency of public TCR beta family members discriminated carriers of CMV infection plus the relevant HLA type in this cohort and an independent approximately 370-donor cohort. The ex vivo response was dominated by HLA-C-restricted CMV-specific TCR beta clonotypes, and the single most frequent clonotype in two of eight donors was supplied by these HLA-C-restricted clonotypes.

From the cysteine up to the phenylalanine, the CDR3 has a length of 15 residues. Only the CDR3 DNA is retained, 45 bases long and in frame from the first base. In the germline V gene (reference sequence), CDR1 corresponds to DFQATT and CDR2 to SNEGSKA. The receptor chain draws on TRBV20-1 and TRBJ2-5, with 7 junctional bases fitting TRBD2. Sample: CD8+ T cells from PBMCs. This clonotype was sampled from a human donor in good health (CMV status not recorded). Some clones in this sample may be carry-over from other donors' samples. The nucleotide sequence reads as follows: TGCAGCAGTGCGGCCCGGCGGGGGAGCCAAGAGACCCAGTACTTC. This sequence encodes CSSAARRGSQETQYF.